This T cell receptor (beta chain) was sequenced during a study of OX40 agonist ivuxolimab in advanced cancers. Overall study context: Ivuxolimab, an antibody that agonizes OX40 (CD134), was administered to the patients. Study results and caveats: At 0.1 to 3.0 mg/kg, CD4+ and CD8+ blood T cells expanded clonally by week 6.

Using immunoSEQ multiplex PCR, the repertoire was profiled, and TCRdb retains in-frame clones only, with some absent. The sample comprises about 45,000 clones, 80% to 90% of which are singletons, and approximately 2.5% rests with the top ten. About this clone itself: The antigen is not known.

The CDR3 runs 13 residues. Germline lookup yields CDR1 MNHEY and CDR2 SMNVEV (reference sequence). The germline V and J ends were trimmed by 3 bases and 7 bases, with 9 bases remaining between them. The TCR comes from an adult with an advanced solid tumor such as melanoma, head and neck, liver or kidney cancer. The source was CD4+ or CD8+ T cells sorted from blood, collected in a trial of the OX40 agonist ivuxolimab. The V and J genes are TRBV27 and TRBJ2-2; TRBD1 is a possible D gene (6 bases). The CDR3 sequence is CASSFRGIGELFF. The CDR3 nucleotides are TGTGCCAGCAGTTTCAGGGGTATCGGGGAGCTGTTTTTT.